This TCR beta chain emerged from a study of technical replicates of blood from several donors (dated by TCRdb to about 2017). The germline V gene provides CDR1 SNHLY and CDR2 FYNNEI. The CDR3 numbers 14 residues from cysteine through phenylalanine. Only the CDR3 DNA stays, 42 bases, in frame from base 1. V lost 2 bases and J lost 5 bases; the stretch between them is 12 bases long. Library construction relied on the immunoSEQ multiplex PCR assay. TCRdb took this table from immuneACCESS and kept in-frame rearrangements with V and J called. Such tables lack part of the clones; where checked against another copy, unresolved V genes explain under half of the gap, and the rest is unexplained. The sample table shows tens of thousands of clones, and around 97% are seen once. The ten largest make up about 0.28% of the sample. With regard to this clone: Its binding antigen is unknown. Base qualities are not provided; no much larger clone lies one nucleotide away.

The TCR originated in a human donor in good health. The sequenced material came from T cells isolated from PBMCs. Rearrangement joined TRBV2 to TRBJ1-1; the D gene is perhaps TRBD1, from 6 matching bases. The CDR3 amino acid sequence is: CASSEPGAETEAFF. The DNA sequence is TGTGCCAGCAGTGAACCAGGGGCCGAAACTGAAGCTTTCTTT.